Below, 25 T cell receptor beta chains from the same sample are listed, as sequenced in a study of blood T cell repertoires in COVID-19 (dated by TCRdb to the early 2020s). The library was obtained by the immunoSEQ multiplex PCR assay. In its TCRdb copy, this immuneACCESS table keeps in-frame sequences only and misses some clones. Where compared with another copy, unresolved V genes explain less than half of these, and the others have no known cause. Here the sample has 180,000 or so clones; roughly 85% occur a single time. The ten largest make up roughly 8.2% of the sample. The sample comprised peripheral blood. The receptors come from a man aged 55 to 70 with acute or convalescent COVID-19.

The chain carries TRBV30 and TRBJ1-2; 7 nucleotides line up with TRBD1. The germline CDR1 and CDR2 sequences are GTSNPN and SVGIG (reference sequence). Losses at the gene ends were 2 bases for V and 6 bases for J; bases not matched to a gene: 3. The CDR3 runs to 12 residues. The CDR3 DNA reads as TGTGCCTGGAGTACAGGGGAAAATGGCTACACCTTC. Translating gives CAWSTGENGYTF.

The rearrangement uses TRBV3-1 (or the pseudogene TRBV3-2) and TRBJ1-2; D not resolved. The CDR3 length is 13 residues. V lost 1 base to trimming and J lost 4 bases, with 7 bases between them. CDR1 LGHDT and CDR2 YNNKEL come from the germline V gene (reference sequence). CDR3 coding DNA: TGTGCCAGCAGCCAAGGAAGAGCCTATGGCTACACCTTC. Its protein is CASSQGRAYGYTF.

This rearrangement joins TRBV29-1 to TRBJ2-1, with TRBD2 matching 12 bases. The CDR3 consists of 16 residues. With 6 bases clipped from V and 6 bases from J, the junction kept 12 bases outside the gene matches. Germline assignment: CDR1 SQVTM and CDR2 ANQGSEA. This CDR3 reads CSVRGLAGGTANEQFF. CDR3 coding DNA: TGCAGCGTGCGGGGACTAGCGGGCGGGACCGCCAATGAGCAGTTCTTC.

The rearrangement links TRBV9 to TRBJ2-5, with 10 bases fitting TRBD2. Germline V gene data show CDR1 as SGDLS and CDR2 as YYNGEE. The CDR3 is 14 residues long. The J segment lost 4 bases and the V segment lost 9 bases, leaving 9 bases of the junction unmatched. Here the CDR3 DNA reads TGTGCCACCCCCCCCGGACTAGCGGCAGAGACCCAGTACTTC. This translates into CATPPGLAAETQYF.

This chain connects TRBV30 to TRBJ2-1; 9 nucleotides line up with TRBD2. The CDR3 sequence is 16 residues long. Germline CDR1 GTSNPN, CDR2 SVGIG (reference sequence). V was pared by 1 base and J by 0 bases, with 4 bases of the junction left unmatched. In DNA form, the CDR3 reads TGTGCCTGGAGTGGACTAGCGGTCAGCTCCTACAATGAGCAGTTCTTC. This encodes CAWSGLAVSSYNEQFF.

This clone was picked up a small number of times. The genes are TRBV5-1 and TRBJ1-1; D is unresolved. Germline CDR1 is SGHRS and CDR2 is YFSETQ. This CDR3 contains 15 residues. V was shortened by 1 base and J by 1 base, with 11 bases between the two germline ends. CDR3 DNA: TGCGCCAGCAGCTTGAGCGCAGCCGCGAACACTGAAGCTTTCTTT. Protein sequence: CASSLSAAANTEAFF.

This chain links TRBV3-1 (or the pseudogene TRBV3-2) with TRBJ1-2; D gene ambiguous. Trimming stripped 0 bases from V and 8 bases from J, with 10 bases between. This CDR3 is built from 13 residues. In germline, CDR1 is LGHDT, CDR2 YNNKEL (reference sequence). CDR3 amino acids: CASSQDLLGGYTF. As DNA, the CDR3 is TGTGCCAGCAGCCAAGATCTACTCGGGGGCTACACCTTC.

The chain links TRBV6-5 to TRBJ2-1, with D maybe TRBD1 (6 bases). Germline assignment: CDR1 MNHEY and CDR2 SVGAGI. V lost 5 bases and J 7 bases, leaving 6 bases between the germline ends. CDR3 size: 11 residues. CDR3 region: CASSTGNEQFF. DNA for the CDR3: TGTGCCAGCAGTACAGGGAATGAGCAGTTCTTC.

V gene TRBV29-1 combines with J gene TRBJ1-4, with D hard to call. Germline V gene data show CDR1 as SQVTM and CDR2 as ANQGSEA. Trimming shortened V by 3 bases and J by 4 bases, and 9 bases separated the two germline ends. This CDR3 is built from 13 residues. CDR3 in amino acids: CSVERNDNEKLFF. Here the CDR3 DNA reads TGCAGCGTTGAGCGGAATGATAATGAAAAACTGTTTTTT.

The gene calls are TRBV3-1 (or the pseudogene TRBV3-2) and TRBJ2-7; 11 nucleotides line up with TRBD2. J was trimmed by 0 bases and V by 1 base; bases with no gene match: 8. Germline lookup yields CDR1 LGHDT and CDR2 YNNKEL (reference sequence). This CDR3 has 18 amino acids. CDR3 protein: CASSQGRLAGPSSYEQYF. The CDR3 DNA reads TGTGCCAGCAGCCAAGGACGACTAGCGGGACCTAGCTCCTACGAGCAGTACTTC.

CDR3 sequence: CATSDPLVTSGNTGELFF. The CDR3, as DNA: TGTGCCACCAGTGACCCTCTCGTAACTAGCGGAAACACCGGGGAGCTGTTTTTT. V and J are TRBV24-1 and TRBJ2-2; TRBD2 matches at 8 bases. CDR1 is KGHDR and CDR2 is SFDVKD in the germline V gene. J was trimmed by 2 bases and V by 4 bases; bases with no gene match: 11. The CDR3 spans 18 residues.

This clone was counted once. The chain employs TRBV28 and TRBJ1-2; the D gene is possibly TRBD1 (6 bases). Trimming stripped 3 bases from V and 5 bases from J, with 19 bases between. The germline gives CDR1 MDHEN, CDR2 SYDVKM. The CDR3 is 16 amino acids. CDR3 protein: CASSLGGVDRRYGYTF. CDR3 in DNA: TGTGCCAGCAGTTTGGGGGGGGTAGACAGGCGGTATGGCTACACCTTC.

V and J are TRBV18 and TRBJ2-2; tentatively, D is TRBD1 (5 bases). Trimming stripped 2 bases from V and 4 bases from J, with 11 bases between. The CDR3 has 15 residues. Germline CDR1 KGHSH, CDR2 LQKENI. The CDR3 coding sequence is TGTGCCAGCTCACCAGAGGCAGGGCGCACCGGGGAGCTGTTTTTT. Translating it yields CASSPEAGRTGELFF.

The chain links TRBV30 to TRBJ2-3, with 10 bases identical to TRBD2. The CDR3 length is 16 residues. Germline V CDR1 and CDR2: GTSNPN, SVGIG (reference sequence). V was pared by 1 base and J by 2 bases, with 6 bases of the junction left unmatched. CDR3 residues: CAWSGSSGSLTDTQYF. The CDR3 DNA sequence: TGTGCCTGGAGTGGTTCTAGCGGGAGTCTCACAGATACGCAGTATTTT.

CDR3 bases: TGTGCCGGACACCTGGGGCTGGACAAGTACGAGCAGTACTTC. It specifies CAGHLGLDKYEQYF. The V call is TRBV14, the J call TRBJ2-7, with a weak D call TRBD1 (5 bases). The germline gives CDR1 SGHDN, CDR2 FVKESK. Trimming took off 11 bases at V and 4 bases at J, with 21 bases between the two ends. There are 14 residues in the CDR3.

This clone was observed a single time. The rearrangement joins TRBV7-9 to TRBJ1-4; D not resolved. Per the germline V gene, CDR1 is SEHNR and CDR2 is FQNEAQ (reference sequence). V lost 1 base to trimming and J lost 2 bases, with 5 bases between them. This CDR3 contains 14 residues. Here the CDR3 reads CASSLGQTNEKLFF. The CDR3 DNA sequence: TGTGCCAGCAGCTTAGGTCAGACTAATGAAAAACTGTTTTTT. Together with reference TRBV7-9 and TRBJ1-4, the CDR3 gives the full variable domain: DTGVSQNPRHKITKRGQNVTFRCDPISEHNRLYWYRQTLGQGPEFLTYFQNEAQLEKSRLLSDRFSAERPKGSFSTLEIQRTEQGDSAMYLCASSLGQTNEKLFFGSGTQLSVL.

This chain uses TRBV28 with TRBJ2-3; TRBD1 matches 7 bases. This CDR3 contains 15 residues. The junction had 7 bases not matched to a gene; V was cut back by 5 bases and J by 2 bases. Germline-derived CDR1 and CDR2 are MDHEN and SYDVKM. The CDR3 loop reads CASSPVRGITDTQYF. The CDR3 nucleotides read TGTGCCAGCAGTCCCGTCAGGGGGATCACAGATACGCAGTATTTT.

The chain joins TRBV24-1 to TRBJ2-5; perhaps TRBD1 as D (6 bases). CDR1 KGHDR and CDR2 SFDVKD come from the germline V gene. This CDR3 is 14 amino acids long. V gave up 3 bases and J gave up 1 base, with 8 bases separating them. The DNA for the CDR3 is TGTGCCACCAGTGATCAGGGGCTCCAAGAGACCCAGTACTTC. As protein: CATSDQGLQETQYF.

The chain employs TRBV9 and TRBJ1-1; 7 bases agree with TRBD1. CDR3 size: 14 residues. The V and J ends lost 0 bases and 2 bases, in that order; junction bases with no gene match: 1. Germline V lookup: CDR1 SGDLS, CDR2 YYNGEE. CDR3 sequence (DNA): TGTGCCAGCAGCGTAGGACAGGGCAACACTGAAGCTTTCTTT. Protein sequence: CASSVGQGNTEAFF.

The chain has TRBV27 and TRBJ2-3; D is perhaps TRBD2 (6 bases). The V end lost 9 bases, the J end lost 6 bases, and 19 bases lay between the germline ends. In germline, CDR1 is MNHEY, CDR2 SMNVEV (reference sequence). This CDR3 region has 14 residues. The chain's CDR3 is CASPCGTPADTQYF. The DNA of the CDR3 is TGTGCCAGTCCCTGTGGGACTCCGGCGGATACGCAGTATTTT.

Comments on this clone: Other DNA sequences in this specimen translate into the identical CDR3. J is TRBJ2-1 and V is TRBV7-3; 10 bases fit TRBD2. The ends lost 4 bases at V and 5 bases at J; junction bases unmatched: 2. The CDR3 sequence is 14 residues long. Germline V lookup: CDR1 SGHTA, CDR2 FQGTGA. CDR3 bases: TGTGCCAGCAGCTCAGGACTAGCGGACAATGAGCAGTTCTTC. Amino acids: CASSSGLADNEQFF.

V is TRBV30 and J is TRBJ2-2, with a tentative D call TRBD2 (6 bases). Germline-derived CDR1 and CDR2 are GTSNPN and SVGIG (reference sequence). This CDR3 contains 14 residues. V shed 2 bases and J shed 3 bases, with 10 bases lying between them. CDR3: CAWSRGTDTGELFF. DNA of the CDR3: TGTGCCTGGAGTCGCGGGACCGACACCGGGGAGCTGTTTTTT. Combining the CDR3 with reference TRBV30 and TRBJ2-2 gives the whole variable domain SQTIHQWPATLVQPVGSPLSLECTVEGTSNPNLYWYRQAAGRGLQLLFYSVGIGQISSEVPQNLSASRPQDRQFILSSKKLLLSDSGFYLCAWSRGTDTGELFFGEGSRLTVL.

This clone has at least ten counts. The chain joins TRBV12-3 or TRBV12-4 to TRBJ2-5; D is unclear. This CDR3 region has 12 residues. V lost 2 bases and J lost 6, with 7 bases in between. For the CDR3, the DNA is TGTGCCAGCAGTTTAAAGAAGCAGACCCAGTACTTC. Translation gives CASSLKKQTQYF.

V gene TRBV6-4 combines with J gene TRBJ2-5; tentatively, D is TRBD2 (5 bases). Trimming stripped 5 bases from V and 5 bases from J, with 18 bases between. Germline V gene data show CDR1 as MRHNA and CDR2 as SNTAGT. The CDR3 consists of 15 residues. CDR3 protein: CASSLEGAGWETQYF. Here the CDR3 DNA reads TGTGCCAGCAGTTTAGAGGGAGCAGGTTGGGAGACCCAGTACTTC.

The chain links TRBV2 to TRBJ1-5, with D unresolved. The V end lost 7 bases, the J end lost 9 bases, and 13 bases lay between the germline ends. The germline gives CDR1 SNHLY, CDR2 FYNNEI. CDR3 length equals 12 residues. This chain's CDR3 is CASNSNGLPQHF. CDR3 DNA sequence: TGTGCCAGCAATTCAAACGGGTTGCCCCAGCATTTT.